The clone carrying this T cell receptor (beta chain) was counted at least ten times. What it binds is not known. This sample was taken from a study of T cells in Graves' hyperthyroidism and ophthalmopathy. As for the study in general: Initial diagnosis, before any treatment, was when peripheral blood was collected.

Study-level results: The model forecast ophthalmopathy, anticipating it by a median roughly 6.5 months before onset. Most clonotypes that expanded in the thyroid above 0.001 also showed up in blood.

Trimming pared 3 bases from V and 6 bases from J, leaving 18 bases between. The length of the CDR3 is 16 residues. Per the germline V gene, CDR1 is ENHRY and CDR2 is SYGVKD. For the diagnoses, clinical symptoms, serum thyroxine and TRAb, thyroid ultrasound and orbital computed tomography were used. RNA transcripts gave rise to amplified TCR beta CDR3 regions. During a first-round RT-PCR of the TCR CDR3, the HTBI primer set was used. TCRdb recomputed calls from the multiplex PCR reads with MiXCR, one row per CDR3 protein. The table shows over 350,000 distinct CDR3 sequences, with over 12% occurring only once.

The genes are TRBV10-3 and TRBJ2-1; no reliable D call. This clonotype was sampled from a man aged 50 to 60 with Graves' ophthalmopathy. Sample: blood. The CDR3 DNA reads as TGTGCCATCAGTGAATCCCCCGACTTCCTGTTCAATGAGCAGTTCTTC. Amino acid sequence: CAISESPDFLFNEQFF.